A selection of T cell receptor beta chains follows, all from one sample in a study of cytomegalovirus exposure and HLA in healthy donors. Clones were sequenced by immunoSEQ multiplex PCR, and TCRdb holds only the in-frame ones, with some missing. The data contain some 140,000 clones, roughly 83% of them singletons. Sequencing was performed on PBMCs. These receptor sequences come from a female donor in good health and CMV-seronegative. CDR3s include the opening cysteine and the closing phenylalanine or tryptophan. Rows may omit the clone size; those that give it use once, few, many or a size class.

-	TRBJ1-2	TRBV9	CASSLQENYGYTF
-	TRBJ1-2	TRBV30	CAWSGRTILNYGYTF
-	TRBJ1-1	TRBV25-1	CASRSGGRTEAFF
-	TRBJ2-3	TRBV27	CASSAIGLAASTDTQYF
-	TRBJ2-3	TRBV29-1	CSTRARASTDTQYF
-	TRBJ2-7	TRBV5-1	CASSLEQGVGEQYF
-	TRBJ2-5	TRBV10-3	CAISELRTSLPATQYF
-	TRBJ2-7	TRBV20-1	CSARQDYEQYF
-	TRBJ2-5	TRBV30	CAWSVWGGETQYF
-	TRBJ2-2	TRBV12-5	CASGYTGGSRAGELFF
-	TRBJ2-3	TRBV7-3	CASSSGQSSTDTQYF
few	TRBJ2-7	TRBV7-9	CASSGEGSATEQYF
once	TRBJ2-4	TRBV11-3	CASSLDRSGSLAKNIQYF
-	TRBJ1-2	TRBV11-2	CASSLAPVPGQGFGYTF
-	TRBJ2-7	TRBV6-5	CASSYSIGPGAYEQYF
-	TRBJ1-2	TRBV6-5	CASSPDGDYGYTF
-	TRBJ2-5	TRBV5-4	CASSLALTTGKETQYF
-	TRBJ1-6	TRBV6-6	CASTDPGQGDSPLHF
-	TRBJ2-7	TRBV7-2	CASSLGTSGRILYEQYF
few	TRBJ2-7	TRBV5-6	CASSLLGAYEQYF
-	TRBJ2-3	TRBV2	CASSELAATDTQYF
-	TRBJ2-5	TRBV25-1	CASSSARGPGETQYF
few	TRBJ2-3	TRBV6-5	CASTPGQPATDTQYF
-	TRBJ2-3	TRBV14	CASSQGTAQYF
-	TRBJ1-4	TRBV25-1	CASSEGMTATNEKLFF
-	TRBJ2-5	TRBV29-1	CSVDEGPQETQYF
-	TRBJ2-3	TRBV4-1	CASSQEREDTQYF
-	TRBJ2-5	TRBV7-2	CASSPRSGQGAVETQYF
-	TRBJ1-1	TRBV9	CASSVGQGNTEAFF
-	TRBJ2-3	TRBV9	CASSASTGTSINTQYF
-	TRBJ2-6	TRBV13	CASSSRFAGANVLTF
-	TRBJ2-2	TRBV6-5	CASKRDTGELFF
-	TRBJ1-2	TRBV4-1	CASSHPSNRGRRHGYTF
-	TRBJ2-5	TRBV5-1	CASSLGGQTSRGETQYF
once	TRBJ2-1	TRBV5-1	CASSLYWREERDNEQFF
-	TRBJ2-7	TRBV7-6	CASSPLGQGATYEQYF
-	TRBJ1-1	TRBV11-2	CASSRGGQWDTEAFF
few	TRBJ1-1	TRBV5-6	CASILRLLNTEAFF
-	TRBJ2-7	TRBV15	CATSRNPMGHGRTYEQYF
-	TRBJ2-1	TRBV5-6	CASTGGQIYNEQFF
-	TRBJ2-5	TRBV5-4	CASSAKLAGGETQYF
-	TRBJ2-7	TRBV5-5	CASSPTGSNEQYF
-	TRBJ1-1	TRBV5-1	CASSLDSRGAGQLVSGNEAFF
-	TRBJ2-7	TRBV7-9	CASSSTFGAVEQYF
few	TRBJ2-1	TRBV4-1	CASSLVVSDNEQFF
few	TRBJ2-3	TRBV9	CASSVGATSTDTQYF
-	TRBJ2-7	TRBV30	CAWTRDRGREQYF
-	TRBJ2-3	TRBV5-4	CASSPYRGTGDTQYF
-	TRBJ2-7	TRBV5-5	CASSLGQFGSEQYF
-	TRBJ2-5	TRBV30	CAWSVRARETQYF
-	TRBJ1-1	TRBV5-1	CASSIQGENTEAFF